Following are 13 T cell receptor beta chains from one sample sequenced in a study of shared clonotypes between healthy human individuals. The protocol was immunoSEQ multiplex PCR, while the TCRdb copy is restricted to in-frame clones and leaves out a portion. Of 640,000 or so clones listed, less than 80% are singletons. Sequenced material: memory CD4+ T cells sorted from blood. Subset reported: CD45RA-negative fraction. The origin of the receptors is a woman aged 30 to 39 in good health.

The V gene is TRBV28, the J gene TRBJ1-1, with D uncertain. This CDR3 contains 12 residues. V dropped 3 bases and J dropped 3 bases, with 5 bases sitting between them. Looked up from germline, CDR1 is MDHEN and CDR2 is SYDVKM. The CDR3 spells CASSFGDTEAFF. The CDR3 DNA sequence: TGTGCCAGCAGTTTTGGGGACACTGAAGCTTTCTTT.

The rearrangement joins TRBV28 to TRBJ2-3; D uncertain. The ends were cut back, 5 bases at V and 4 bases at J, with 16 bases in the middle. This CDR3 contains 15 residues. Per germline, CDR1 MDHEN and CDR2 SYDVKM. Here the CDR3 DNA reads TGTGCCAGCAGTCAGAGCGTTGTCCTCTCAGATACGCAGTATTTT. Translated, it gives CASSQSVVLSDTQYF.

About this clone: Other DNA variants within this sample encode the same CDR3. This chain links TRBV7-7 with TRBJ2-3; D is unresolved. CDR1 is SSHAT, CDR2 FNYEAQ, per germline (reference sequence). The CDR3 has 13 residues. Trimming took off 1 base at V and 1 base at J, with 3 bases between the two ends. CDR3 loop: CASSLVGTDTQYF. CDR3 DNA: TGTGCCAGCAGCTTAGTAGGCACAGATACGCAGTATTTT.

The CDR3 loop is CASSYSRGHEQYF. For the CDR3, the DNA is TGTGCCAGCAGTTACTCTCGGGGGCACGAGCAGTACTTC. The chain uses TRBV6-6 and TRBJ2-7; D may match TRBD1 or TRBD2 (6 bases each). Trimming shortened V by 0 bases and J by 5 bases, and 8 bases separated the two germline ends. Germline V lookup: CDR1 MNHNY, CDR2 SVGAGI (reference sequence). This CDR3 has 13 residues.

Turning to this clone: One junction end disagrees with the germline gene, perhaps due to a read error. This sequence joins TRBV6-1 and TRBJ2-7; 11 nucleotides match TRBD2. This CDR3 contains 17 residues. Germline loops: CDR1 MNHNS, CDR2 SASEGT. This CDR3 is CAISESTGLADSYEQYF. CDR3 DNA sequence: TGTGCCATCAGTGAGTCCACGGGACTAGCGGATTCCTACGAGCAGTACTTC.

V gene TRBV13 combines with J gene TRBJ1-4; no reliable D call. The CDR3 is 14 residues long. Germline V CDR1 and CDR2: PRHDT, FYEKMQ (reference sequence). V was trimmed by 3 bases and J by 7 bases, leaving 12 bases between them. The DNA of the CDR3 is TGTGCCAGCAGCTTTGGCAGGCCTTTTGAAAAACTGTTTTTT. Translating gives CASSFGRPFEKLFF.

The chain couples TRBV5-4 to TRBJ2-2; tentatively, D is TRBD2 (6 bases). Per germline, CDR1 SGHNT and CDR2 YYREEE (reference sequence). This CDR3 is 14 amino acids long. With 5 bases removed from V and 7 bases from J, the gap between germline ends came to 15 bases. CDR3 nucleotides: TGTGCCAGCAGGAACCGGGAGCCGGGCGGGGAGCTGTTTTTT. Amino acid sequence: CASRNREPGGELFF. The whole variable domain, remainder taken from reference TRBV5-4 and TRBJ2-2, is ETGVTQSPTHLIKTRGQQVTLRCSSQSGHNTVSWYQQALGQGPQFIFQYYREEENGRGNFPPRFSGLQFPNYSSELNVNALELDDSALYLCASRNREPGGELFFGEGSRLTVL.

The chain joins TRBV4-1 to TRBJ2-2; possibly TRBD1 or TRBD2 for D (5 bases each). This CDR3 contains 16 residues. V gave up 1 base and J gave up 4 bases, with 13 bases separating them. Germline V gene lookup returns CDR1 MGHRA and CDR2 YSYEKL. The CDR3 coding sequence is TGCGCCAGCAGCCAAGCTACCGGGACGGGCACCGGGGAGCTGTTTTTT. This translates into CASSQATGTGTGELFF.

This chain links TRBV9 with TRBJ2-1, with TRBD1 matching over 8 bases. Losses at the gene ends were 2 bases for V and 6 bases for J; bases not matched to a gene: 7. From germline, CDR1 is SGDLS and CDR2 YYNGEE. The CDR3 sequence is 15 residues long. The CDR3 loop reads CASSVGDRKGNEQFF. In DNA form, the CDR3 reads TGTGCCAGCAGCGTGGGGGACAGGAAGGGCAATGAGCAGTTCTTC.

The chain joins TRBV7-9 to TRBJ1-2; D is undetermined. The ends were cut back, 5 bases at V and 8 bases at J, with 15 bases in the middle. Germline CDR1 SEHNR, CDR2 FQNEAQ (reference sequence). The CDR3 sequence is 13 residues long. The CDR3 loop reads CASSHSGEDGYTF. The CDR3 DNA reads as TGTGCCAGCAGCCATTCCGGGGAAGACGGCTACACCTTC.

The chain is built from TRBV5-1 and TRBJ1-1; maybe TRBD1 (6 bases). V was shortened by 2 bases and J by 0 bases, with 11 bases between the two germline ends. Germline CDR1 reads SGHRS; CDR2 reads YFSETQ. This CDR3 comprises 15 residues. CDR3 in DNA: TGCGCCAGCAGCTTCAGGGGACCTATGAACACTGAAGCTTTCTTT. It encodes CASSFRGPMNTEAFF.

This chain uses TRBV19 with TRBJ1-1; D remains unclear. The V end was cut by 6 bases, the J end by 10 bases, with 12 bases between. CDR1 and CDR2 from the germline V gene are LNHDA and SQIVND (reference sequence). The CDR3 length is 11 residues. The CDR3 region has the DNA TGTGCCAGTAGAGTGGAAGGTCGAGCTTTCTTT. Protein sequence: CASRVEGRAFF.

The chain links TRBV11-2 to TRBJ2-7; no clear D. V was cut by 5 bases and J by 1 base, with 12 bases left in between. This CDR3 has 14 residues. Germline V gene data show CDR1 as SGHAT and CDR2 as FQNNGV. The CDR3 loop is CASSELWESYEQYF. The CDR3 DNA reads TGTGCCAGCAGCGAACTGTGGGAATCCTACGAGCAGTACTTC.